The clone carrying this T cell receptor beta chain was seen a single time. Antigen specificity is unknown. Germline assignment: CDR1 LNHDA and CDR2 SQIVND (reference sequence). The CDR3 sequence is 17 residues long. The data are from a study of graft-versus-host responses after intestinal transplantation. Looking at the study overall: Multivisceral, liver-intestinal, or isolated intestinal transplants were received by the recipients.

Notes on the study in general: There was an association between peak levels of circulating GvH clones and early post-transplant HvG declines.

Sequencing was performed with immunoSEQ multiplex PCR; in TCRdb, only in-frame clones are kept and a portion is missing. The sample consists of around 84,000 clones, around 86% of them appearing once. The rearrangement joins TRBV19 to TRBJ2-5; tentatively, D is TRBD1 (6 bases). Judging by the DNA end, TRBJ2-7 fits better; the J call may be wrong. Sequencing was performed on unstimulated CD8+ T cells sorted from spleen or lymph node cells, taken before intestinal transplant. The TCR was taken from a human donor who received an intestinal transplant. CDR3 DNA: TGTGCCAGTAGTATAGATTGGGGACATCGTCGGACCTACGAGCAGTACTTC. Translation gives CASSIDWGHRRTYEQYF.